This T cell receptor (beta chain) was captured in a study of blood T cell repertoires in COVID-19. Study information: Both acute and convalescent COVID-19 samples were obtained from the United States, Italy and Spain. PBMCs, B-cell-depleted T cells, or T cells provided the cDNA or gDNA that made up the material.

The assay was immunoSEQ multiplex PCR, and TCRdb's table has in-frame clones only and misses some. The sample has about 220,000 clones, 84% seen once. V was clipped by 5 bases and J by 2 bases, with 7 bases between them. This CDR3 spans 14 amino acids. In germline, CDR1 is MNHEY, CDR2 SVGAGI. Sequenced: peripheral blood. The rearrangement joins TRBV6-5 to TRBJ2-6; D ambiguous. This clonotype originated in a woman aged 55-69 years with acute or convalescent COVID-19. Here the CDR3 reads CASSPPTGANVLTF. Written as DNA, the CDR3 is TGTGCCAGCAGTCCCCCTACTGGGGCCAACGTCCTGACTTTC.